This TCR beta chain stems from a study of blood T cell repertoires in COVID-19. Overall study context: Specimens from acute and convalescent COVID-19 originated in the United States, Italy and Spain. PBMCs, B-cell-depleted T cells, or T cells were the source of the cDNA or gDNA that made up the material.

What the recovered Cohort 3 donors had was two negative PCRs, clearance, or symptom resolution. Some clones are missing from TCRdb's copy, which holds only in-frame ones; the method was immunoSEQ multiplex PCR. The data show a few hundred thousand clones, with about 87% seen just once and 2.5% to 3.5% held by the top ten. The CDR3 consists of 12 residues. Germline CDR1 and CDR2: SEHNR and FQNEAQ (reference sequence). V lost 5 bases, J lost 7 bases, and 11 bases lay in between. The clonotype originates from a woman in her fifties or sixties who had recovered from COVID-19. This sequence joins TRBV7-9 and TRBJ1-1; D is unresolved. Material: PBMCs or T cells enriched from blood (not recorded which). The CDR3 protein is CASSKREDEAFF. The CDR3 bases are TGTGCCAGCAGCAAGCGTGAGGATGAAGCTTTCTTT.